The 5 T cell receptor beta chains below were found in one sample sequenced in a study of OX40 agonist ivuxolimab in advanced cancers. Measured with immunoSEQ multiplex PCR; TCRdb has only the in-frame clones, and not every one. The sample shows around 80,000 clones, 89% of them seen only once. The source was CD4+ or CD8+ T cells sorted from blood, collected in a trial of the OX40 agonist ivuxolimab. Receptors were obtained from an adult with an advanced solid tumor such as melanoma, head and neck, liver or kidney cancer.

The CDR3 DNA sequence: TGTGCCAGTCGAACCCAGGGTAATAGCAATCAGCCCCAGCATTTT. Encoded protein: CASRTQGNSNQPQHF. The rearrangement joins TRBV19 to TRBJ1-5; D may be TRBD1 (5 bases). This CDR3 is built from 15 residues. The germline gives CDR1 LNHDA, CDR2 SQIVND (reference sequence). V shed 8 bases and J shed 0 bases, with 14 bases lying between them.

This clone was recorded once. This chain's CDR3 is CASSPWTGGGSTDTQYF. The CDR3, as DNA: TGTGCCAGCAGTCCGTGGACAGGGGGAGGTAGCACAGATACGCAGTATTTT. V usage is TRBV28 and J usage is TRBJ2-3; 10 nucleotides align to TRBD1. Trimming cost V 5 bases and J 0 bases; bases outside gene matches: 8. The germline gives CDR1 MDHEN, CDR2 SYDVKM. This CDR3 comprises 17 residues.

The chain employs TRBV5-4 and TRBJ1-2, with D perhaps TRBD1 (6 bases). This CDR3 region has 14 residues. The V gene lost 4 bases and the J gene lost 4 bases, with 14 bases spanning the gap. Germline V lookup: CDR1 SGHNT, CDR2 YYREEE (reference sequence). Written as DNA, the CDR3 is TGTGCCAGCAGCCCGGGGGGGCGCAGCTATGGCTACACCTTC. Its translation: CASSPGGRSYGYTF.

The V call is TRBV19, the J call TRBJ2-5; 8 nucleotides match TRBD1. Trimming removed 5 bases from V and 3 bases from J; junction bases left unmatched: 5. The CDR3 runs to 14 residues. Germline CDR1 LNHDA, CDR2 SQIVND (reference sequence). The CDR3 DNA follows: TGTGCCAGTAGTCCCCAGGGGGCCGAAGAGACCCAGTACTTC. Amino acids: CASSPQGAEETQYF.

The V gene is TRBV6-5, the J gene TRBJ1-3; D remains unclear. This CDR3 contains 13 residues. CDR1 and CDR2 from the germline V gene are MNHEY and SVGAGI. V lost 5 bases, J lost 4 bases, and 9 bases lay in between. Here the CDR3 reads CASSPSRGNTIYF. Here the CDR3 DNA reads TGTGCCAGCAGTCCGAGCCGGGGAAACACCATATATTTT.